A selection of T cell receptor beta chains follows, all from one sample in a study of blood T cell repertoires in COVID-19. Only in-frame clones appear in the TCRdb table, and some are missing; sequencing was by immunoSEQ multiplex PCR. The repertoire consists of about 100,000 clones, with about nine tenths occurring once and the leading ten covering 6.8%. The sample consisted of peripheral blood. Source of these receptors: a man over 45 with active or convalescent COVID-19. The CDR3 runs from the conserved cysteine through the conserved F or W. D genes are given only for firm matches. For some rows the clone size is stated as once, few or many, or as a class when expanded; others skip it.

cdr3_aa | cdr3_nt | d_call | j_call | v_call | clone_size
CASSSLTGLADTQYF | TGTGCCAGTAGTTCGCTGACAGGGCTCGCAGATACGCAGTATTTT | TRBD1 | TRBJ2-3 | TRBV19 | -
CASSTSGWGETQYF | TGTGCCAGCAGCACCAGCGGGTGGGGAGAGACCCAGTACTTC | - | TRBJ2-5 | TRBV9 | -
CASSWGTGTNVEQFF | TGTGCCAGCAGCTGGGGGACGGGGACTAATGTTGAGCAGTTCTTC | TRBD2 | TRBJ2-1 | TRBV5-6 | -
CASSAGQRNEKLFF | TGTGCCAGCAGCGCGGGACAGCGTAATGAAAAACTGTTTTTT | TRBD1 | TRBJ1-4 | TRBV7-2 | -
CASSYSRDSYEQYF | TGTGCCAGCAGTTACTCTAGAGATTCCTACGAGCAGTACTTC | - | TRBJ2-7 | TRBV6-5 | -
CAISDPGTRFNYGYTF | TGTGCCATCAGTGACCCCGGGACACGATTTAACTATGGCTACACCTTC | - | TRBJ1-2 | TRBV10-3 | once
CATQGPGSGTYEQYF | TGTGCCACCCAAGGGCCCGGGAGTGGCACCTACGAGCAGTACTTC | - | TRBJ2-7 | TRBV28 | -
CASSLGGDRYSYEQYF | TGTGCCAGCAGCTTAGGGGGGGACAGGTACTCCTACGAGCAGTACTTC | TRBD1 | TRBJ2-7 | TRBV7-9 | once
CASSQGWREVTSSYEQYF | TGCGCCAGCAGCCAAGGATGGCGGGAGGTAACCAGCTCCTACGAGCAGTACTTC | TRBD2 | TRBJ2-7 | TRBV4-1 | -
CASSLRDSSLFF | TGTGCCAGCAGCTTAAGGGACAGTTCTCTGTTTTTT | TRBD1 | TRBJ1-4 | TRBV7-9 | -
CASSLVFSGSDSNEKLFF | TGTGCCAGCAGCTTAGTATTTTCGGGTTCGGATTCTAATGAAAAACTGTTTTTT | - | TRBJ1-4 | TRBV7-2 | -
CASSTGVVKEDYTF | TGTGCCAGCTCAACAGGGGTGGTTAAAGAAGACTACACCTTC | TRBD1 | TRBJ1-2 | TRBV18 | -
CASSLWGGDRTTVYEQYF | TGTGCCAGCAGTTTATGGGGGGGGGACAGGACTACCGTCTACGAGCAGTACTTC | - | TRBJ2-7 | TRBV27 | -
CASSLWPQGFEAFF | TGTGCCAGCAGTTTATGGCCCCAGGGCTTCGAAGCTTTCTTT | - | TRBJ1-1 | TRBV28 | -
CSASTVAGMQNIQYF | TGCAGTGCTAGTACGGTCGCAGGGATGCAAAACATTCAGTACTTC | - | TRBJ2-4 | TRBV20-1 | -
CASSLSGLREQYF | TGTGCCAGCAGCTTGTCAGGGCTTAGGGAGCAGTACTTC | - | TRBJ2-7 | TRBV11-2 | -
CASSPPGTGNEKLFF | TGTGCCAGCAGCCCCCCCGGGACAGGGAATGAAAAACTGTTTTTT | TRBD1 | TRBJ1-4 | TRBV9 | -
CATSRDIGNQPQHF | TGTGCCACCAGCAGGGACATTGGCAATCAGCCCCAGCATTTT | - | TRBJ1-5 | TRBV15 | -
CASAGGTSTDTQYF | TGTGCCAGCGCGGGCGGGACTAGCACAGATACGCAGTATTTT | - | TRBJ2-3 | TRBV19 | -
CASSHNPDRANEKLFF | TGCGCCAGCAGCCACAACCCCGACAGGGCCAATGAAAAACTGTTTTTT | TRBD1 | TRBJ1-4 | TRBV4-3 | -
CASSESVGGVTEAFF | TGTGCCAGCAGTGAGAGTGTAGGAGGGGTCACTGAAGCTTTCTTT | - | TRBJ1-1 | TRBV6-1 | -
CASSRGDSKYEQYF | TGTGCCAGCTCACGAGGGGACAGTAAATACGAGCAGTACTTC | TRBD1 | TRBJ2-7 | TRBV18 | -
CASSNSGTGRRPFF | TGTGCCAGCAGTAATTCCGGGACAGGGAGGAGGCCTTTCTTT | TRBD1 | TRBJ1-1 | TRBV6-5 | -
CASSQDAGVYGYTF | TGTGCCAGCAGCCAAGATGCAGGGGTCTATGGCTACACCTTC | - | TRBJ1-2 | TRBV2 | -
CASSLYTGDYGYTF | TGTGCCAGCAGCCTCTATACAGGGGACTATGGCTACACCTTC | TRBD1 | TRBJ1-2 | TRBV7-2 | -
CASSQDRGSYGYTF | TGCGCCAGCAGCCAAGATCGCGGCAGCTATGGCTACACCTTC | - | TRBJ1-2 | TRBV4-3 | -
CASRLGQNNYGYTF | TGTGCCAGCAGACTGGGACAGAATAACTATGGCTACACCTTC | TRBD1 | TRBJ1-2 | TRBV6-1 | -
CASSLDGENTEAFF | TGCGCCAGCAGCTTGGACGGAGAGAACACTGAAGCTTTCTTT | - | TRBJ1-1 | TRBV5-1 | -
CASSPPGQGRDGYTF | TGTGCCAGCAGTCCGCCGGGACAGGGGAGGGATGGCTACACCTTC | TRBD1 | TRBJ1-2 | TRBV28 | -
CASSYPPGQRNNEQFF | TGTGCCAGTAGTTATCCCCCGGGACAGCGAAACAATGAGCAGTTCTTC | TRBD1 | TRBJ2-1 | TRBV19 | -
CASSPALYQPQHF | TGTGCCAGCAGCCCCGCGCTTTATCAGCCCCAGCATTTT | - | TRBJ1-5 | TRBV7-2 | -
CAISETIAGGADTQYF | TGTGCCATCAGTGAGACTATAGCGGGAGGGGCAGATACGCAGTATTTT | TRBD2 | TRBJ2-3 | TRBV10-3 | -
CASSRSSGKQFF | TGCGCCAGCAGCCGATCTAGCGGGAAGCAGTTCTTC | TRBD2 | TRBJ2-1 | TRBV10-1 | -
CASSYSKRFQETQYF | TGTGCCAGCAGTTACTCGAAGCGGTTCCAAGAGACCCAGTACTTC | - | TRBJ2-5 | TRBV6-5 | -
CASSPGRTEAFF | TGCGCCAGCAGTCCCGGGAGGACTGAAGCTTTCTTT | - | TRBJ1-1 | TRBV5-1 | -
CASTSGQSYEQYF | TGTGCCAGCACCTCTGGACAGTCCTACGAGCAGTACTTC | - | TRBJ2-7 | TRBV28 | once
CASSLGLAGGYNEQFF | TGTGCCAGCAGCCTGGGACTAGCGGGAGGGTACAATGAGCAGTTCTTC | TRBD2 | TRBJ2-1 | TRBV5-4 | -
CASSHRAGNGGAFF | TGCGCCAGCAGCCATCGGGCCGGGAACGGGGGAGCTTTCTTT | - | TRBJ1-1 | TRBV4-3 | -
CASQFDRRNQPQHF | TGTGCCAGCCAATTTGACAGGAGGAATCAGCCCCAGCATTTT | - | TRBJ1-5 | TRBV6-5 | -
CAIMEITAYEQYF | TGTGCCATTATGGAGATTACGGCCTACGAGCAGTACTTC | - | TRBJ2-7 | TRBV7-9 | -
CASSPQGAVYNEQFF | TGTGCCAGCAGCCCTCAAGGGGCAGTTTACAATGAGCAGTTCTTC | - | TRBJ2-1 | TRBV9 | -
CAWSVAGWYNEQFF | TGTGCCTGGAGTGTTGCGGGGTGGTACAATGAGCAGTTCTTC | - | TRBJ2-1 | TRBV30 | medium-sized
CASSYPLRTGQRETQYF | TGTGCCAGCAGTTACCCTCTTCGGACAGGTCAGAGGGAGACCCAGTACTTC | TRBD1 | TRBJ2-5 | TRBV6-2/TRBV6-3 | once
CASSPRTGTSPLHF | TGTGCCAGCAGCCCCCGGACAGGGACATCACCCCTCCACTTT | TRBD1 | TRBJ1-6 | TRBV14 | -
CASSIAGGPYNEQFF | TGTGCCAGCAGCATAGCGGGAGGCCCCTACAATGAGCAGTTCTTC | TRBD2 | TRBJ2-1 | TRBV4-2 | -
CASGAGPYNEQFF | TGTGCCAGCGGGGCGGGACCCTACAATGAGCAGTTCTTC | - | TRBJ2-1 | TRBV6-5 | once
CASAQGGIGGLFF | TGTGCCAGCGCCCAGGGCGGAATCGGTGGGCTGTTTTTT | - | TRBJ2-2 | TRBV6-5 | -
CAWSLETAEAFF | TGTGCCTGGAGTTTGGAGACCGCTGAAGCTTTCTTT | - | TRBJ1-1 | TRBV30 | -